This TCR beta chain was sequenced during a study of circulating and synovial CD4+ cells in juvenile arthritis. TCRdb's copy holds only in-frame clones and misses some; the assay was immunoSEQ multiplex PCR. The sample comprises about 34,000 clones, less than 97% of which are singletons, and approximately 0.19% rests with the top ten. This CDR3 has 20 amino acids. Unmatched junction bases numbered 15, after V lost 1 base and J lost 0 bases. Germline V gene data show CDR1 as LNHNV and CDR2 as YYDKDF (reference sequence). The clonotype originates from a human donor with juvenile idiopathic arthritis. This rearrangement joins TRBV15 to TRBJ2-3; 8 bases fit TRBD2. The sequenced material came from CD4+ T cells from blood. The CDR3 loop is CATSRARSSFGGGSTDTQYF. CDR3 in DNA: TGTGCCACCAGCAGAGCGCGGTCGTCTTTCGGGGGGGGAAGCACAGATACGCAGTATTTT.